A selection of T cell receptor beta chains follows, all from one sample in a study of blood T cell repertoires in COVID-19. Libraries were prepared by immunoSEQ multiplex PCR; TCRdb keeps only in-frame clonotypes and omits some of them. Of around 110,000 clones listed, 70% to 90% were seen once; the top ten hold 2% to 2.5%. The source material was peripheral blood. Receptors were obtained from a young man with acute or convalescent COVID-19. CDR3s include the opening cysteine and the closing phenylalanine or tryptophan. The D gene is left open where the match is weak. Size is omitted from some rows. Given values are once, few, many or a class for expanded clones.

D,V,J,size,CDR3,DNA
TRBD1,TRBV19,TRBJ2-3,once,CASSQHGGTGVPDTQYF,TGTGCCAGTAGCCAACATGGCGGGACAGGGGTGCCAGATACGCAGTATTTT
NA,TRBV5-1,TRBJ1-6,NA,CASSLAAPGNSPLHF,TGCGCCAGCAGCTTGGCGGCCCCGGGGAATTCACCCCTCCACTTT
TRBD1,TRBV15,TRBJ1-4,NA,CATSRTGGEWEKLFF,TGTGCCACCAGCAGGACAGGGGGCGAGTGGGAAAAACTGTTTTTT
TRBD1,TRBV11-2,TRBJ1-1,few,CASSTGDRGLTEAFF,TGTGCCAGCAGCACCGGGGACAGGGGGCTCACTGAAGCTTTCTTT
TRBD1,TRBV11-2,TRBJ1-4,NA,CASSLVASGQGRNEKLFF,TGTGCCAGCAGCTTAGTGGCAAGTGGACAGGGGCGTAATGAAAAACTGTTTTTT
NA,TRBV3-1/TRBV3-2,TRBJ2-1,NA,CASSDLGASYNEQFF,TGTGCCAGCAGCGACCTAGGGGCCAGTTACAATGAGCAGTTCTTC
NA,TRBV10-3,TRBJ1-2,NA,CAISDLGGEGYTF,TGTGCCATCAGTGATCTAGGGGGTGAAGGCTACACCTTC
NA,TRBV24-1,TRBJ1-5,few,CATSDLQNRFTFRAQHF,TGTGCCACCAGTGATTTGCAAAACAGGTTTACTTTCAGGGCCCAGCATTTT
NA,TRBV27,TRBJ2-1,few,CASSFLTGPYNEQFF,TGTGCCAGCAGTTTCCTGACAGGCCCGTACAATGAGCAGTTCTTC
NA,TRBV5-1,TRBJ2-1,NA,CASSLEVGGEQFF,TGCGCCAGCAGCTTGGAGGTAGGGGGTGAGCAGTTCTTC
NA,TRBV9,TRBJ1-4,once,CASSPGGTEHEKLFF,TGTGCCAGCAGCCCAGGCGGGACGGAACATGAAAAACTGTTTTTT
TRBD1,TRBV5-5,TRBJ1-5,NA,CASSRGQGNQPQHF,TGTGCCAGCAGCAGGGGACAGGGGAATCAGCCCCAGCATTTT
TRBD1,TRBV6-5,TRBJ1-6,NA,CASSPGQVNSPLHF,TGTGCCAGCAGCCCGGGACAGGTCAATTCACCCCTCCACTTT
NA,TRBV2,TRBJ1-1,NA,CASSLGATGNTEAFF,TGTGCCAGCAGTCTTGGGGCGACAGGGAACACTGAAGCTTTCTTT
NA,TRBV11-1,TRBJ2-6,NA,CASSRDTPSGANVLTF,TGTGCCAGCAGCAGGGACACCCCCTCTGGGGCCAACGTCCTGACTTTC
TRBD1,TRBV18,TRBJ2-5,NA,CASSQTGSQETQYF,TGTGCCAGCTCACAGACAGGGAGCCAAGAGACCCAGTACTTC
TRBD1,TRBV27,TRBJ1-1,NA,CASSWTGGDTEAFF,TGTGCCAGCAGTTGGACAGGGGGGGACACTGAAGCTTTCTTT
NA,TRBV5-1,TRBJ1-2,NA,CASSLATGLWYGYTF,TGCGCCAGCAGCTTGGCAACAGGACTATGGTATGGCTACACCTTC
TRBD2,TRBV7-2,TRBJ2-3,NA,CASSPRLAGGTDTQYF,TGTGCCAGCAGCCCCAGACTAGCGGGGGGCACAGATACGCAGTATTTT
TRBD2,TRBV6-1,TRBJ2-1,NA,CASSELAGGYNEQFF,TGTGCCAGCAGTGAGCTAGCGGGAGGCTACAATGAGCAGTTCTTC
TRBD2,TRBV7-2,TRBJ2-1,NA,CASSLQSGGPYNEQFF,TGTGCCAGCAGCCTTCAGTCGGGGGGACCGTACAATGAGCAGTTCTTC
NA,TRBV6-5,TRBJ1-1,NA,CASSFKQGQVGTEAFF,TGTGCCAGCAGTTTTAAGCAGGGGCAGGTTGGCACTGAAGCTTTCTTT
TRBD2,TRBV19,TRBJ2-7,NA,CASSISSGGPYVYEQYF,TGTGCCAGTAGTATTTCAAGCGGGGGGCCCTATGTCTACGAGCAGTACTTC
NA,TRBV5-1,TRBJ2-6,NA,CASSLVPRAGANVLTF,TGCGCCAGCAGCTTGGTTCCCAGGGCTGGGGCCAACGTCCTGACTTTC
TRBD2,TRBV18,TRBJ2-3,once,CASSRGLAGTDTQYF,TGTGCCAGCTCCCGAGGACTAGCGGGCACAGATACGCAGTATTTT
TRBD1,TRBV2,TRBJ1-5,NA,CASGPDRSNQPQHF,TGTGCCAGCGGCCCGGACAGGAGCAATCAGCCCCAGCATTTT
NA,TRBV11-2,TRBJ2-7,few,CASSPVNRQRGYEQYF,TGTGCCAGCAGCCCCGTAAATAGACAGAGAGGCTACGAGCAGTACTTC
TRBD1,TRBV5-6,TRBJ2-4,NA,CASSLGGTGANIQYF,TGTGCCAGCAGCTTGGGAGGGACAGGGGCAAACATTCAGTACTTC
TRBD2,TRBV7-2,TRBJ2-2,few,CASSLATSGKELFF,TGTGCCAGCAGCTTAGCCACTAGCGGGAAGGAGCTGTTTTTT
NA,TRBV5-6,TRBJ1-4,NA,CASSLYRLGGEKLFF,TGTGCCAGCAGCTTGTATCGTTTAGGCGGCGAAAAACTGTTTTTT
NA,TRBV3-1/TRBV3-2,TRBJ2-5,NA,CASSPEEGERETQYF,TGTGCCAGCAGCCCCGAAGAGGGTGAGCGAGAGACCCAGTACTTC
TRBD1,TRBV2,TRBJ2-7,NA,CASRSDRGLSYEQYF,TGTGCCAGCAGATCAGACAGGGGGTTATCCTACGAGCAGTACTTC
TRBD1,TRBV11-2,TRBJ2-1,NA,CASSVIAPRQGKQFF,TGTGCCAGCAGCGTTATAGCCCCTCGACAGGGGAAGCAGTTCTTC
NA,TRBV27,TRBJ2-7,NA,CASSLSGATYEQYF,TGTGCCAGCAGTTTATCAGGGGCCACCTACGAGCAGTACTTC
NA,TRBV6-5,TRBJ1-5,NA,CASSPLTGQPQHF,TGTGCCAGCAGTCCCTTGACAGGTCAGCCCCAGCATTTT
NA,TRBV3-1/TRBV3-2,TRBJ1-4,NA,CASSQVYPFWNEKLFF,TGTGCCAGCAGCCAAGTCTATCCGTTTTGGAATGAAAAACTGTTTTTT
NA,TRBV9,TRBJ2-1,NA,CASSVWTTNNEQFF,TGTGCCAGCAGCGTTTGGACAACCAACAATGAGCAGTTCTTC
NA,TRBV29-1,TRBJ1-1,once,CSVYLSEAFF,TGCAGCGTTTATCTCAGTGAAGCTTTCTTT
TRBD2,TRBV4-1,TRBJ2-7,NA,CASSQAGAYEQYF,TGCGCCAGCAGCCAGGCGGGGGCCTACGAGCAGTACTTC
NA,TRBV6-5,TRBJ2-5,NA,CASRAGRRGETQYF,TGTGCCAGCAGGGCTGGGAGGAGAGGAGAGACCCAGTACTTC
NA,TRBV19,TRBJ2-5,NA,CASKSQGGSQETQYF,TGTGCCAGTAAATCACAGGGTGGTTCTCAAGAGACCCAGTACTTC
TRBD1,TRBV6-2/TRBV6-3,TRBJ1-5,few,CASSYEGQVNQPQHF,TGTGCCAGCAGTTACGAGGGACAGGTCAATCAGCCCCAGCATTTT
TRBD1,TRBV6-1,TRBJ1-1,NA,CASSESQGVTEAFF,TGTGCCAGCAGTGAATCTCAGGGGGTCACTGAAGCTTTCTTT
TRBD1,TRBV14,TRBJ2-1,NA,CASSQFRDSRFF,TGTGCCAGCAGCCAATTCCGGGACAGCAGGTTCTTC
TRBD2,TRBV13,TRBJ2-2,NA,CASSSVTSGRANPGELFF,TGTGCCAGCAGCTCGGTGACTAGCGGGAGGGCCAATCCCGGGGAGCTGTTTTTT
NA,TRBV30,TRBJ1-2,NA,CAWSVGLYYGYTF,TGTGCCTGGAGTGTGGGACTGTACTATGGCTACACCTTC
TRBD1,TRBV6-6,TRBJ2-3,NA,CAGNTGGPTDTQYF,TGTGCCGGAAACACAGGGGGCCCCACAGATACGCAGTATTTT
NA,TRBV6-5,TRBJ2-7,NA,CASSYSISGVEQYF,TGTGCCAGCAGTTACAGTATCTCAGGGGTCGAGCAGTACTTC
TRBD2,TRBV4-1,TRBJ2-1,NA,CASSRAGGPDNEQFF,TGCGCCAGCAGCCGAGCGGGGGGGCCTGACAATGAGCAGTTCTTC
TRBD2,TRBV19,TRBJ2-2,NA,CASSLPRGGTGELFF,TGTGCCAGTAGCTTACCCCGGGGGGGCACCGGGGAGCTGTTTTTT
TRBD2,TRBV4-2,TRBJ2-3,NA,CASSQGGLGTSSSTDTQYF,TGTGCCAGCAGCCAGGGGGGACTAGGAACGTCTTCTAGCACAGATACGCAGTATTTT
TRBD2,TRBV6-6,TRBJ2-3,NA,CASSPTGGGADTQYF,TGTGCCAGCAGTCCAACCGGCGGGGGGGCAGATACGCAGTATTTT
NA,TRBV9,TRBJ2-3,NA,CASSVGYGHRADTQYF,TGTGCCAGCAGCGTAGGATACGGTCACAGGGCAGATACGCAGTATTTT
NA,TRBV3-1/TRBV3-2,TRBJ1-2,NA,CASSREGYGYTF,TGTGCCAGCAGCCGCGAGGGCTATGGCTACACCTTC